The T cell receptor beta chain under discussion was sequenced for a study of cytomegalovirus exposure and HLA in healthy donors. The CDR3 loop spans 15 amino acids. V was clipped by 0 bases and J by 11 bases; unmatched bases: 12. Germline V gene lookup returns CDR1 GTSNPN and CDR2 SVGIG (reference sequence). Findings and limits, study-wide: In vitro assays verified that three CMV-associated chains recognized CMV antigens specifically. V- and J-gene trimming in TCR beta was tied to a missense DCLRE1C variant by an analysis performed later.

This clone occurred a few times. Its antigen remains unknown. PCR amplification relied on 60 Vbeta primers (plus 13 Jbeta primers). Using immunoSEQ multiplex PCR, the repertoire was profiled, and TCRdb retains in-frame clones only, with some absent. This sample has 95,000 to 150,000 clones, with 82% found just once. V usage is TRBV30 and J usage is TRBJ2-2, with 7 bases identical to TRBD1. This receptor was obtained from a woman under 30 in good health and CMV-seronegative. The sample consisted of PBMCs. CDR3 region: CAWSVSTGKLVELFF. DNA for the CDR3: TGTGCCTGGAGTGTATCGACAGGGAAGTTGGTAGAGCTGTTTTTT.